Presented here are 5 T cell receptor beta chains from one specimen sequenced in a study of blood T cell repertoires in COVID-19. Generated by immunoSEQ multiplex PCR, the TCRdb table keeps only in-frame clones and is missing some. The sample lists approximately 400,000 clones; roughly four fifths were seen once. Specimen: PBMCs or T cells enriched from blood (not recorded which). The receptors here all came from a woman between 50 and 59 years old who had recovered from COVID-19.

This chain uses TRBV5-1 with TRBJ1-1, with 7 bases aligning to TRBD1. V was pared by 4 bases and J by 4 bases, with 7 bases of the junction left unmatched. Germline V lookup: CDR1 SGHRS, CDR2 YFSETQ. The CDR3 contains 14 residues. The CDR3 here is CASSVTGVGTEAFF. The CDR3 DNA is TGCGCCAGCAGCGTAACAGGGGTGGGCACTGAAGCTTTCTTT.

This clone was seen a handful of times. The CDR3 spells CASSIRTGAGNSPLHF. DNA for the CDR3: TGTGCCAGCAGTATACGTACAGGGGCGGGGAATTCACCCCTCCACTTT. J is TRBJ1-6 and V is TRBV27; TRBD1 aligns across 7 bases. CDR1 MNHEY and CDR2 SMNVEV come from the germline V gene (reference sequence). With V trimmed by 5 bases and J by 7 bases, 11 bases remained unmatched. This CDR3 contains 16 residues.

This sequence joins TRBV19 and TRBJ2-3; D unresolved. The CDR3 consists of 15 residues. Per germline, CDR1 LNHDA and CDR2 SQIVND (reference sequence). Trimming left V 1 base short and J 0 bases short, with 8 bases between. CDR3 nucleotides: TGTGCCAGTAGTATAGGGGCGATAAGCACAGATACGCAGTATTTT. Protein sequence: CASSIGAISTDTQYF.

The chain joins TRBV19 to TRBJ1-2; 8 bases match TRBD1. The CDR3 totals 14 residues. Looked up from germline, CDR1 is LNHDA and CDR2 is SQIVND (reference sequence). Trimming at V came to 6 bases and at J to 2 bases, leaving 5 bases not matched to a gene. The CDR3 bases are TGTGCCAGTAGGTTCCAGGGGGCCAACTATGGCTACACCTTC. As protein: CASRFQGANYGYTF.

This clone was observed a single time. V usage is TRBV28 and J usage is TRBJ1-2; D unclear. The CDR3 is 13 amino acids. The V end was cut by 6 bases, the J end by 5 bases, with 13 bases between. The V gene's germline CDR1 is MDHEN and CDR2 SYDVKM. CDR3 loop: CASRISPQYGYTF. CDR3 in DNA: TGTGCCAGCAGAATTTCCCCCCAGTATGGCTACACCTTC.